These T cell receptor beta chains were read from a single sample in a study of cytomegalovirus exposure and HLA in healthy donors. Sequencing was performed with immunoSEQ multiplex PCR; in TCRdb, only in-frame clones are kept and a portion is missing. The table records about 120,000 clones, 65% to 80% of them present only once. The specimen sequenced was PBMCs. The receptors come from a human donor in good health. Each CDR3 is given without its conserved first and last residue. Fields, in order: J gene, V gene, clone size, CDR3 protein. A row's size may be missing; if present it is once, few, many or a size class.

J: TRBJ1-1; V: TRBV2; size: .; CDR3: ASRWGSFGTSPRSAF
J: TRBJ2-1; V: TRBV28; size: .; CDR3: VIRRDLASNEQF
J: TRBJ2-6; V: TRBV28; size: .; CDR3: ASSSRDRAGANVLT
J: .; V: TRBV5-6; size: few; CDR3: ASSLRGRDEQY
J: TRBJ2-1; V: TRBV4-1; size: few; CDR3: ASSQSTSGGYLEQF
J: TRBJ2-7; V: TRBV5-3; size: once; CDR3: ARSPPSDRESTYEQY
J: TRBJ1-3; V: TRBV9; size: .; CDR3: ASSEGTGGKGNTIY
J: TRBJ2-7; V: TRBV5-6; size: .; CDR3: ASSPGRTGTYEQY
J: TRBJ1-2; V: TRBV15; size: once; CDR3: ATRPEGLIYGYT
J: TRBJ2-2; V: TRBV2; size: .; CDR3: ASSAGLAGIANTGELF
J: TRBJ2-3; V: TRBV4-1; size: .; CDR3: ASSQVTSGNPDTQY
J: TRBJ1-2; V: TRBV16; size: .; CDR3: ASSQSAGNYGYT
J: TRBJ1-1; V: TRBV11-3; size: few; CDR3: ASSLQGEAF
J: TRBJ2-1; V: TRBV6-1; size: .; CDR3: ASSEGGSGDNEQF
J: TRBJ2-1; V: TRBV9; size: .; CDR3: ASSVGRGLTYNEQF
J: TRBJ2-3; V: TRBV5-4; size: .; CDR3: ASSFPGLAGGRRTDTQY
J: TRBJ2-1; V: TRBV11-3; size: .; CDR3: ASSLGQGRYEQF
J: TRBJ2-1; V: TRBV5-1; size: .; CDR3: ASSLGAYGLNCKI
J: TRBJ2-7; V: TRBV11-2; size: .; CDR3: ASSLAGQGAEEQY
J: TRBJ2-5; V: TRBV5-1; size: .; CDR3: ASSLRGSGGQETQY
J: TRBJ1-2; V: TRBV15; size: .; CDR3: ATSRDRQGRDGYT
J: TRBJ2-7; V: TRBV18; size: .; CDR3: ASSRNGADEQY
J: TRBJ2-7; V: TRBV28; size: .; CDR3: AGAPAGWYEQY
J: TRBJ2-4; V: TRBV19; size: .; CDR3: ASSILSGSNIQY
J: TRBJ1-6; V: TRBV6-5; size: .; CDR3: ASRSEQNNSPLH
J: TRBJ1-2; V: TRBV21-1; size: .; CDR3: ASSKENNSFNYGYT
J: TRBJ1-5; V: TRBV7-2; size: once; CDR3: ASSLQPSEGSQPQH
J: TRBJ2-2; V: TRBV5-1; size: .; CDR3: ASRLTSGSSTGELF
J: TRBJ1-2; V: TRBV7-9; size: .; CDR3: ASSYEGELYGYT
J: TRBJ2-1; V: TRBV30; size: .; CDR3: AWEPGTGPYNEQF
J: TRBJ2-5; V: TRBV29-1; size: .; CDR3: SVVTGGGQETQY
J: TRBJ2-1; V: TRBV4-2; size: .; CDR3: ASSQGLADNEQF
J: TRBJ2-5; V: TRBV12-5; size: .; CDR3: ASGLAGTSYFEAQY